These 21 T cell receptor beta chains came from one sample sequenced in a study of blood T cell repertoires in COVID-19. Clones were sequenced by immunoSEQ multiplex PCR, and TCRdb holds only the in-frame ones, with some missing. The data contain over 85,000 clones, just under 85% of them singletons. The source material was peripheral blood. The source is a man aged 50 to 60 with acute or convalescent COVID-19.

The V call is TRBV5-1, the J call TRBJ1-2; no definite D call. Germline CDR1 is SGHRS and CDR2 is YFSETQ. Between the trimmed V and J ends, which lost 4 bases and 3 bases, there was a span of 13 bases. The CDR3 spans 14 residues. The CDR3 protein is CASSQTEGHYGYTF. The CDR3 DNA reads TGCGCCAGCAGCCAAACGGAGGGCCACTATGGCTACACCTTC.

J is TRBJ2-5 and V is TRBV9, with D unresolved. CDR1 and CDR2 from the germline V gene are SGDLS and YYNGEE. There are 18 residues in the CDR3. The V end lost 0 bases, the J end lost 3 bases, and 21 bases lay between the germline ends. The CDR3 loop is CASSVDIAVASKKETQYF. CDR3 nucleotides: TGTGCCAGCAGCGTAGATATTGCGGTAGCCTCTAAAAAAGAGACCCAGTACTTC. The full variable domain, completed using reference TRBV9 and TRBJ2-5, is DSGVTQTPKHLITATGQRVTLRCSPRSGDLSVYWYQQSLDQGLQFLIQYYNGEERAKGNILERFSAQQFPDLHSELNLSSLELGDSALYFCASSVDIAVASKKETQYFGPGTRLLVL.

In its sample, this clone was seen a few times. The genes are TRBV6-2 or TRBV6-3 and TRBJ1-1; D unclear. Between the trimmed V and J ends, which lost 3 bases and 5 bases, there was a span of 10 bases. Germline values: CDR1 MNHEY, CDR2 SVGEGT. The CDR3 spans 13 residues. Written as DNA, the CDR3 is TGTGCCAGCAGTTATAAAGCACGGACTGAAGCTTTCTTT. Translation: CASSYKARTEAFF.

The V call is TRBV7-3, the J call TRBJ2-2; TRBD1 might be the D (5 bases). Germline CDR1 and CDR2: SGHTA and FQGTGA. The V end lost 0 bases, the J end lost 6 bases, and 14 bases lay between the germline ends. The CDR3 consists of 16 residues. The CDR3 is CASSLTRPQGAGELFF. The CDR3, as DNA: TGTGCCAGCAGCTTAACCCGGCCCCAAGGGGCCGGGGAGCTGTTTTTT.

The rearrangement uses TRBV4-1 and TRBJ1-4; TRBD1 might be the D (6 bases). V lost 4 bases and J 6 bases, leaving 15 bases between the germline ends. The CDR3 is 15 residues long. Germline CDR1 reads MGHRA; CDR2 reads YSYEKL. CDR3 in DNA: TGCGCCAGCAGCCCAAACAGGGAAGGTGATGAAAAACTGTTTTTT. This gives the protein CASSPNREGDEKLFF.

The V gene is TRBV28, the J gene TRBJ1-1; TRBD1 is a possible D gene (6 bases). V lost 2 bases, J lost 5 bases, and 15 bases lay in between. The germline V gene has CDR1 MDHEN and CDR2 SYDVKM. CDR3 length: 15 residues. The CDR3 here is CASSLAAGDRTEAFF. The DNA for the CDR3 is TGTGCCAGCAGTTTAGCGGCAGGGGATAGGACTGAAGCTTTCTTT.

The chain employs TRBV5-4 and TRBJ2-3; 7 bases line up with TRBD2. The CDR3 runs 15 residues. With 4 bases clipped from V and 1 base from J, the junction kept 6 bases outside the gene matches. Germline V gives CDR1 SGHNT, CDR2 YYREEE (reference sequence). CDR3 amino acids: CASSASGDGTDTQYF. The DNA for the CDR3 is TGTGCCAGCAGCGCCAGCGGGGACGGCACAGATACGCAGTATTTT.

The chain employs TRBV3-1 (or the pseudogene TRBV3-2) and TRBJ2-1; 7 nucleotides agree with TRBD2. The CDR3 length is 16 residues. Looked up from germline, CDR1 is LGHDT and CDR2 is YNNKEL (reference sequence). V gave up 4 bases and J gave up 2 bases; unmatched junction bases: 8. The CDR3 loop is CASSPVGRGPYNEQFF. CDR3 DNA: TGTGCCAGCAGCCCCGTGGGGAGGGGACCCTACAATGAGCAGTTCTTC.

V is TRBV12-3 or TRBV12-4 and J is TRBJ1-1; no firm D call. The length of the CDR3 is 13 residues. Between the trimmed V and J ends, which lost 7 bases and 1 base, there was a span of 10 bases. The CDR3, as DNA: TGTGCCAGCACCCAAAATTCGAACACTGAAGCTTTCTTT. Protein product: CASTQNSNTEAFF.

The chain recombines TRBV7-9 with TRBJ1-5; 8 bases map to TRBD1. This CDR3 comprises 15 residues. V dropped 6 bases and J dropped 2; count of bases not matched to a gene: 6. Germline lookup yields CDR1 SEHNR and CDR2 FQNEAQ (reference sequence). This CDR3 reads CASSPDRGGNQPQHF. The CDR3, as DNA: TGTGCCAGCAGTCCCGACAGGGGTGGCAATCAGCCCCAGCATTTT.

The V and J genes are TRBV28 and TRBJ1-4, with D uncertain. Germline V gives CDR1 MDHEN, CDR2 SYDVKM. Trimming stripped 5 bases from V and 7 bases from J, with 14 bases between. The CDR3 loop spans 14 amino acids. The CDR3 is CASSKLLGGEKLFF. CDR3 sequence (DNA): TGTGCCAGCAGTAAGTTACTTGGCGGTGAAAAACTGTTTTTT.

This chain joins TRBV6-5 and TRBJ1-5; weak D call: TRBD1 (5 bases). Trimming took 8 bases from V and 6 from J, leaving 14 bases between them. The CDR3 length is 13 residues. In germline, CDR1 is MNHEY, CDR2 SVGAGI. The chain's CDR3 is CASGRVKGQPQHF. Written as DNA, the CDR3 is TGTGCCAGCGGCAGGGTGAAAGGTCAGCCCCAGCATTTT.

This chain joins TRBV4-1 and TRBJ2-7; the D is unclear. Trimming shortened V by 1 base and J by 4 bases, and 8 bases separated the two germline ends. CDR3 length equals 13 residues. Germline CDR1 is MGHRA and CDR2 is YSYEKL. The CDR3, as DNA: TGCGCCAGCAGCCAAGTTCAAACTTACGAGCAGTACTTC. It is translated as CASSQVQTYEQYF.

The CDR3 loop reads CASSRGLAVGEETQYF. The CDR3 nucleotides read TGTGCCAGCAGTCGGGGACTAGCGGTTGGGGAGGAGACCCAGTACTTC. The chain recombines TRBV27 with TRBJ2-5; 11 nucleotides match TRBD2. The CDR3 runs 16 residues. V lost 5 bases and J lost 5; bases outside the gene matches: 10. Germline V CDR1 and CDR2: MNHEY, SMNVEV (reference sequence).

V is TRBV9 and J is TRBJ2-7; 9 bases are a match to TRBD2. The CDR3 runs to 15 residues. The V and J ends lost 0 bases and 2 bases, in that order; junction bases with no gene match: 3. Germline CDR1 is SGDLS and CDR2 is YYNGEE. CDR3 sequence reads: CASSVGRGGAYEQYF. CDR3 nucleotides: TGTGCCAGCAGCGTAGGGCGGGGGGGAGCCTACGAGCAGTACTTC.

This rearrangement joins TRBV7-3 to TRBJ2-3, with no clear D. Germline-derived CDR1 and CDR2 are SGHTA and FQGTGA. The CDR3 consists of 12 residues. The V end lost 2 bases, the J end lost 5 bases, and 5 bases lay between the germline ends. The CDR3 loop reads CASSLDLDTQYF. In nucleotides, the CDR3 is TGTGCCAGCAGCTTAGACTTAGATACGCAGTATTTT. The full variable domain, its missing parts supplied by reference TRBV7-3 and TRBJ2-3, is GAGVSQTPSNKVTEKGKYVELRCDPISGHTALYWYRQSLGQGPEFLIYFQGTGAADDSGLPNDRFFAVRPEGSVSTLKIQRTERGDSAVYLCASSLDLDTQYFGPGTRLTVL.

The chain has TRBV19 and TRBJ2-2, with TRBD2 as a possible D gene (5 bases). Germline CDR1 LNHDA, CDR2 SQIVND (reference sequence). The CDR3 covers 14 residues. V lost 9 bases and J 4 bases, leaving 15 bases between the germline ends. The CDR3 DNA reads as TGTGCCAGCCACCTCGGGGAGATCACCGGGGAGCTGTTTTTT. Translated, it gives CASHLGEITGELFF.

This chain connects TRBV29-1 to TRBJ1-2, with D possibly matching TRBD1 (6 bases). This CDR3 contains 16 residues. V was clipped by 1 base and J by 4 bases, with 19 bases between them. Germline loops: CDR1 SQVTM, CDR2 ANQGSEA. Here the CDR3 reads CSVEGGPGAGLYGYTF. Here the CDR3 DNA reads TGCAGCGTTGAAGGGGGGCCAGGCGCCGGTCTCTATGGCTACACCTTC.

V is TRBV7-2 and J is TRBJ1-5; D possibly corresponds to TRBD1 (6 bases). There are 15 residues in the CDR3. CDR1 SGHTA and CDR2 FQGNSA come from the germline V gene. Trimming shortened V by 2 bases and J by 7 bases, and 15 bases separated the two germline ends. In nucleotides, the CDR3 is TGTGCCAGCAGCTTATTGGCAGGGGCGTACCAGCCCCAGCATTTT. Its protein is CASSLLAGAYQPQHF.

This chain joins TRBV27 and TRBJ2-7; 8 positions agree with TRBD1. Germline CDR1 and CDR2: MNHEY and SMNVEV (reference sequence). The ends lost 3 bases at V and 2 bases at J; junction bases unmatched: 6. The CDR3 consists of 15 residues. The CDR3 region is CASSFPGTGTYEQYF. In nucleotides, the CDR3 is TGTGCCAGCAGTTTCCCCGGGACAGGTACCTACGAGCAGTACTTC.

This sequence joins TRBV2 and TRBJ2-3; 11 nucleotides match TRBD2. After removal of 5 bases from V and 6 bases from J, the junction contained 7 bases not matched to a gene. CDR3 length: 15 amino acids. CDR1 is SNHLY, CDR2 FYNNEI, per germline. For the CDR3, the DNA is TGTGCCAGCAGTCGACTAGCGGGGCAGCACGATACGCAGTATTTT. Translating gives CASSRLAGQHDTQYF.